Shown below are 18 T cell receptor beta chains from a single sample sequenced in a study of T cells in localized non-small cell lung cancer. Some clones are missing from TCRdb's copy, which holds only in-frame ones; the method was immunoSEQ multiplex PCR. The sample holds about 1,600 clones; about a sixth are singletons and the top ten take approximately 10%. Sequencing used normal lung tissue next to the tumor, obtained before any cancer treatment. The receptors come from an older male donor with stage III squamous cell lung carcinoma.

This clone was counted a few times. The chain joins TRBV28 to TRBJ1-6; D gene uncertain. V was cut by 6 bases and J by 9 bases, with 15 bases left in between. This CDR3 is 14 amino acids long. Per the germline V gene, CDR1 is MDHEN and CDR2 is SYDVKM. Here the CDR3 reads CASSAEARRSPLHF. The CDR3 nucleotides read TGTGCCAGCAGCGCGGAAGCGAGGCGTTCACCCCTCCACTTT.

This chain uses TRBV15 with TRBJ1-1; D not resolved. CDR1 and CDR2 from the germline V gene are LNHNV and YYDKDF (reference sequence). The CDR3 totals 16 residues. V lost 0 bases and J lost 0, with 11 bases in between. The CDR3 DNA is TGTGCCACCAGCAGAGATTACGGATCCATGAACACTGAAGCTTTCTTT. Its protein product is CATSRDYGSMNTEAFF.

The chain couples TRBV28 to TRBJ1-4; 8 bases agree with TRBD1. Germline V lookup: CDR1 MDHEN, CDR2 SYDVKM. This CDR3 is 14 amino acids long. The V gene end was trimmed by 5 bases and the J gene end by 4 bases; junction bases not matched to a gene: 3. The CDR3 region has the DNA TGTGCCAGCAGTGAAACAGGGGGTAATGAAAAACTGTTTTTT. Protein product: CASSETGGNEKLFF.

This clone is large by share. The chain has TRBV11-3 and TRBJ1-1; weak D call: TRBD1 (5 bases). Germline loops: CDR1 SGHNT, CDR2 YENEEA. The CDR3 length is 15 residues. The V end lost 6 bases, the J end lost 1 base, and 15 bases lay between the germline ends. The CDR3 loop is CASSQGRDGNTEAFF. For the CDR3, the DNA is TGTGCCAGCAGTCAGGGTCGGGATGGGAACACTGAAGCTTTCTTT.

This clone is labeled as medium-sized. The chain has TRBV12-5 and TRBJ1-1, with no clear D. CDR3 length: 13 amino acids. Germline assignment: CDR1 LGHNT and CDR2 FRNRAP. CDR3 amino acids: CASTRGGNTEAFF. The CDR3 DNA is TGTGCCAGCACCCGTGGCGGAAACACTGAAGCTTTCTTT.

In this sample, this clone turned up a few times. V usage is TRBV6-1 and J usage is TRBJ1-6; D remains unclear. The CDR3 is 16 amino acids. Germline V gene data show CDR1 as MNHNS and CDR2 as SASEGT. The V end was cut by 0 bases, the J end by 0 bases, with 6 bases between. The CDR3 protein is CASSEAPSSYNSPLHF. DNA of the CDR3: TGTGCCAGCAGTGAAGCCCCCTCCTCCTATAATTCACCCCTCCACTTT.

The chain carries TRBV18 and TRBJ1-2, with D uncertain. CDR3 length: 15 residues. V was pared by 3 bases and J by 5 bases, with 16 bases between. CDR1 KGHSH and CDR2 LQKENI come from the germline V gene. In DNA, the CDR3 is TGTGCCAGCTCACCTACAAACAAATTCTCATATGGCTACACCTTC. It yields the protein CASSPTNKFSYGYTF. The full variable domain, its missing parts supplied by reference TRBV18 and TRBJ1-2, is NAGVMQNPRHLVRRRGQEARLRCSPMKGHSHVYWYRQLPEEGLKFMVYLQKENIIDESGMPKERFSAEFPKEGPSILRIQQVVRGDSAAYFCASSPTNKFSYGYTFGSGTRLTVV.

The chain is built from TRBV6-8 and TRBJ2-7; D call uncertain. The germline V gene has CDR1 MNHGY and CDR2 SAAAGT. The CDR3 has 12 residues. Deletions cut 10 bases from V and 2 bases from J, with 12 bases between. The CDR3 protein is CATTNYAYEQYF. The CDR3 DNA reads TGTGCCACCACAAATTATGCCTACGAGCAGTACTTC.

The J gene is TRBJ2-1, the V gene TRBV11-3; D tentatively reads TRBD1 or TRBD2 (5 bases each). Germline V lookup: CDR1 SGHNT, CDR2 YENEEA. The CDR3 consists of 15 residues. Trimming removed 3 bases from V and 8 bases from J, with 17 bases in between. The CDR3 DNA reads TGTGCCAGCAGCTTGGTGCCGGGGCTGTATGATGAGCAGTTCTTC. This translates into CASSLVPGLYDEQFF.

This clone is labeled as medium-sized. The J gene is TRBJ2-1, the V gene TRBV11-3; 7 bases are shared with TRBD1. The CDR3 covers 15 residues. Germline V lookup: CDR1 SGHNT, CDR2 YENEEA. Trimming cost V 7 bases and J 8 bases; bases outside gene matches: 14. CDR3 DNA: TGTGCCAGCAACAAACCGGGACAGACTGGTGATGAGCAGTTCTTC. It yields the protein CASNKPGQTGDEQFF.

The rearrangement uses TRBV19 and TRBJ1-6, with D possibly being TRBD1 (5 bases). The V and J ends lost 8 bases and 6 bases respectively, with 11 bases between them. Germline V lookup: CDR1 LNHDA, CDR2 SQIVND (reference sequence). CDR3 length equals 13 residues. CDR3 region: CASLGGINSPLHF. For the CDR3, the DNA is TGTGCCAGTTTGGGGGGAATTAATTCACCCCTCCACTTT.

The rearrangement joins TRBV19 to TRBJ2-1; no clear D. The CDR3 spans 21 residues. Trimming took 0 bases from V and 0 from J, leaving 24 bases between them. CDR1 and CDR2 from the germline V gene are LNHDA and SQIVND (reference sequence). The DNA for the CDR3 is TGTGCCAGTAGTATAGATCAACAGCCAAAACGAGTGAGGAGCTCCTACAATGAGCAGTTCTTC. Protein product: CASSIDQQPKRVRSSYNEQFF.

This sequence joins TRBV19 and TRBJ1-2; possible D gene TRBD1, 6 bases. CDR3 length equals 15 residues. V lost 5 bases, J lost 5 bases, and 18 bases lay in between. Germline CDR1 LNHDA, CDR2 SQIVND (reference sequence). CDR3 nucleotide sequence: TGTGCCAGTAGTGTCTCAGGGGACTCGGGTTATGGCTACACCTTC. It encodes CASSVSGDSGYGYTF. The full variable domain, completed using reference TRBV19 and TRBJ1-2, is DGGITQSPKYLFRKEGQNVTLSCEQNLNHDAMYWYRQDPGQGLRLIYYSQIVNDFQKGDIAEGYSVSREKKESFPLTVTSAQKNPTAFYLCASSVSGDSGYGYTFGSGTRLTVV.

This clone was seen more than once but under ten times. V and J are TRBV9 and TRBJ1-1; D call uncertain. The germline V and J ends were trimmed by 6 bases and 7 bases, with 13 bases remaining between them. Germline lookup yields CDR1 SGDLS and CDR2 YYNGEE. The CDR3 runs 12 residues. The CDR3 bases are TGTGCCAGCACCTCTAGAGAGGGTGAAGCTTTCTTT. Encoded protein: CASTSREGEAFF.

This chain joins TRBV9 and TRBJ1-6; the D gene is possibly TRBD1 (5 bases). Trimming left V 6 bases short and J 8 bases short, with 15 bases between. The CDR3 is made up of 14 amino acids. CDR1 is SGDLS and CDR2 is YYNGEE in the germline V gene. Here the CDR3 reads CASTSRARDSPLHF. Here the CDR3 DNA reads TGTGCCAGCACCTCTCGAGCCAGGGATTCACCCCTCCACTTT.

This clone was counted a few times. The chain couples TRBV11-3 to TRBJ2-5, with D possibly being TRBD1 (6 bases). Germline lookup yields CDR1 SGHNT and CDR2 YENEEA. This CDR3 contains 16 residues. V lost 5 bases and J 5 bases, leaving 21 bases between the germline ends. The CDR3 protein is CASSPSLDRIHETQYF. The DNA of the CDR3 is TGTGCCAGCAGCCCATCCCTGGACAGAATTCACGAGACCCAGTACTTC.

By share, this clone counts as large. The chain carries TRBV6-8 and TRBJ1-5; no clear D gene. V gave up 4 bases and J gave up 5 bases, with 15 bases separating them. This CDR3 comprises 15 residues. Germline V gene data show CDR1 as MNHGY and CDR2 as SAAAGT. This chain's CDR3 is CASSLSLRGDQPQHF. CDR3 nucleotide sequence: TGTGCCAGCAGTTTAAGCCTACGTGGAGATCAGCCCCAGCATTTT.

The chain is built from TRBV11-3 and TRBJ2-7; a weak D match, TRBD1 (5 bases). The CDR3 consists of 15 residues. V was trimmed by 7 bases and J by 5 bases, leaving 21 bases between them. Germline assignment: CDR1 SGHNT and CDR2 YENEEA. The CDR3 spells CASTLQGSRKDEQYF. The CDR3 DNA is TGTGCCAGCACCCTTCAGGGAAGTAGGAAGGACGAGCAGTACTTC.